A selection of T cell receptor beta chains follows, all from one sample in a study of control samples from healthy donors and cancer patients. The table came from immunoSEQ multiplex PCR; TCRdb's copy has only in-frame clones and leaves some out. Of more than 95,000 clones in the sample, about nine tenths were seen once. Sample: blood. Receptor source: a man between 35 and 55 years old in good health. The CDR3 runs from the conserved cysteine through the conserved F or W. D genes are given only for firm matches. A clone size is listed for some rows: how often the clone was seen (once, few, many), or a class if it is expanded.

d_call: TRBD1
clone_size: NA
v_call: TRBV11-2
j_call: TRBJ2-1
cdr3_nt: TGTGCCAGCAGCCGGACAGGGAACCAATACAATGAGCAGTTCTTC
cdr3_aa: CASSRTGNQYNEQFF

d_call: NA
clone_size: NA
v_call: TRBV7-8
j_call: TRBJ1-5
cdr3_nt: TGTGCCAGCAGTTACCTTTCGGACACTGGCAATCAGCCCCAGCATTTT
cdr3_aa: CASSYLSDTGNQPQHF

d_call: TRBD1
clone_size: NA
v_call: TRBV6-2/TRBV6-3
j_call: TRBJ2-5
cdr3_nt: TGTGCCAGCAGTTCGACAGGGGGCCTAGAGACCCAGTACTTC
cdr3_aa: CASSSTGGLETQYF

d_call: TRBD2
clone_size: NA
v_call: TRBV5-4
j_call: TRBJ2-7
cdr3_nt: TGTGCCAGCAGCTTGGGGGGACTAGCGGATTTTGACGAGCAGTACTTC
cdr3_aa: CASSLGGLADFDEQYF

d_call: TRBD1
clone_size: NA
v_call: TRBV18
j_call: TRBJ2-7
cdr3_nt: TGTGCCAGCTCACGGGGACAGGGGTACGAGCAGTACTTC
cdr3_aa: CASSRGQGYEQYF

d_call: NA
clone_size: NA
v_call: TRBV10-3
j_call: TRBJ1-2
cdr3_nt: TGTGCCATCCGCCAGGGCCAGACTAACTATGGCTACACCTTC
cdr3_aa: CAIRQGQTNYGYTF

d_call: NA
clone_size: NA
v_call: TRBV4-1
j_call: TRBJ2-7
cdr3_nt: TGCGCCAGCAGCCAGGGACCGAAGGGGTCAACCTACGAGCAGTACTTC
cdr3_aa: CASSQGPKGSTYEQYF

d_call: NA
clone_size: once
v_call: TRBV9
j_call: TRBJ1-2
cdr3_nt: TGTGCCAGCAGCGTAGCACAACAGGGTAGAGGCTATGGCTACACCTTC
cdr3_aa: CASSVAQQGRGYGYTF

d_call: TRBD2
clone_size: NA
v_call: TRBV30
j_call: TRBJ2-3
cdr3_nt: TGTGCCTGGGCTAGCGGGGGGGCCGGGGATACGCAGTATTTT
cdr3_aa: CAWASGGAGDTQYF

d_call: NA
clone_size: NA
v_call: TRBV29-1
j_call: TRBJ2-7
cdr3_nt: TGCAGCGTCAGGTACCGGGACAACTACGAGCAGTACTTC
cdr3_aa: CSVRYRDNYEQYF

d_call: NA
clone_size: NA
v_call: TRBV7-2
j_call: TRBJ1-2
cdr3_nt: TGTGCCAGCAGCTTCGGGGGGGCGGATGGCTACACCTTC
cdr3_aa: CASSFGGADGYTF

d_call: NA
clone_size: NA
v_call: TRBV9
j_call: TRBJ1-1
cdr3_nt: TGTGCCAGCAGCGTTGACATCAACACTGAAGCTTTCTTT
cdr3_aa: CASSVDINTEAFF

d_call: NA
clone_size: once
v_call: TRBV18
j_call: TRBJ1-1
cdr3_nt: TGTGCCAGCTCACCACCGACTGGGACTGAAGCTTTCTTT
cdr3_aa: CASSPPTGTEAFF

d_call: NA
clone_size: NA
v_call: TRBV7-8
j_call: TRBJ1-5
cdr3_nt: TGTGCCAGCAGCACAGCTTGGGGGCTAGGGAATCAGCCCCAGCATTTT
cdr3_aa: CASSTAWGLGNQPQHF

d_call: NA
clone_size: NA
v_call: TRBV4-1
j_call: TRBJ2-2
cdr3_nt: TGCGCCAGCAGCGGGGGTTTCACCGGGGAGCTGTTTTTT
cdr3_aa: CASSGGFTGELFF

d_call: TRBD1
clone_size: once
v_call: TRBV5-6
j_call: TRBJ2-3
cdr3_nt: TGTGCCAGCAGTAGGGACAGGGCTAGCACAGATACGCAGTATTTT
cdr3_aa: CASSRDRASTDTQYF

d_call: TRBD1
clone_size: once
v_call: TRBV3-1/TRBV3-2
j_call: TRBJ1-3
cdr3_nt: TGTGCCGCAAGAACCCCAACGGACAGGAATGACACCATATATTTT
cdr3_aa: CAARTPTDRNDTIYF

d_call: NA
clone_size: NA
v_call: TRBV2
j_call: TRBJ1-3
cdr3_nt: TGTGCCAGCCGAGAAAATTCTAACCCTGGAAACACCATATATTTT
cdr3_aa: CASRENSNPGNTIYF

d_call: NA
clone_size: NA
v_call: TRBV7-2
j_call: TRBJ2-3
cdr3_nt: TGTGCCAGCAGCTTTGGGTCGACAGGACTCACAGATACGCAGTATTTT
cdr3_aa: CASSFGSTGLTDTQYF

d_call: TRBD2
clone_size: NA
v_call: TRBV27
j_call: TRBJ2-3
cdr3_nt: TGTGCCAGCAGTCCACTCGCCCTAGCGGGGGTCACAGATACGCAGTATTTT
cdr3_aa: CASSPLALAGVTDTQYF

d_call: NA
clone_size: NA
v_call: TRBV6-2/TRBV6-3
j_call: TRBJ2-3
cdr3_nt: TGTGCCAGCAGTTACTCGAGTCCGGGGGCGGGCACAGATACGCAGTATTTT
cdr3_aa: CASSYSSPGAGTDTQYF

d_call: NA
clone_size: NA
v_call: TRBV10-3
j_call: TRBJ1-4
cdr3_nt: TGTGCCATCAGTGAGTCTTCAGGGGATGAAAAACTGTTTTTT
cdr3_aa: CAISESSGDEKLFF

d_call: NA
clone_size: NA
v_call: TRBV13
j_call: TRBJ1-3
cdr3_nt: TGTGCCAGCAGCTCCGGTGTAGGGGGGGTGGACCTCTCTGGAAACACCATATATTTT
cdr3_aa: CASSSGVGGVDLSGNTIYF

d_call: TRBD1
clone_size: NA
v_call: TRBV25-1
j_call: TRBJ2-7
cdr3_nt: TGTGCCAGCAGTACACGGACAGGGGAAGTTGGGCAGTACTTC
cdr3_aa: CASSTRTGEVGQYF

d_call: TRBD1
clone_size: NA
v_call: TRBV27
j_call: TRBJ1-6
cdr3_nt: TGTGCCAGCAGTCATAGGACAGGGGAGCGCCTCCACTTT
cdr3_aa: CASSHRTGERLHF

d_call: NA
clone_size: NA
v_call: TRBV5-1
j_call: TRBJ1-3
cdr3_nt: TGCGCCAGCAGCTTGGTGGGGGCAGAGACTGGAAACACCATATATTTT
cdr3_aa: CASSLVGAETGNTIYF